The present T cell receptor (beta chain) was sequenced within a study of blood T cell repertoires in COVID-19. The wider study: The United States, Italy and Spain supplied acute and convalescent COVID-19 samples. PBMCs, B-cell-depleted T cells, or T cells provided the cDNA or gDNA that made up the material.

Germline V gives CDR1 SGHTA, CDR2 FQGNSA. The ends were cut back, 0 bases at V and 4 bases at J, with 12 bases in the middle. CDR3 length equals 15 residues. The assay was immunoSEQ multiplex PCR, and TCRdb's table has in-frame clones only and misses some. The table includes under 200,000 clones, roughly nine tenths detected once. What was sequenced was peripheral blood. The rearrangement links TRBV7-2 to TRBJ1-2, with no clear D. This receptor was identified in a woman aged 55-70 years with COVID-19, enrolled during active disease. The CDR3 nucleotides are TGTGCCAGCAGCTTAGCGAACCAGGCCTTCTATGGCTACACCTTC. As protein: CASSLANQAFYGYTF.